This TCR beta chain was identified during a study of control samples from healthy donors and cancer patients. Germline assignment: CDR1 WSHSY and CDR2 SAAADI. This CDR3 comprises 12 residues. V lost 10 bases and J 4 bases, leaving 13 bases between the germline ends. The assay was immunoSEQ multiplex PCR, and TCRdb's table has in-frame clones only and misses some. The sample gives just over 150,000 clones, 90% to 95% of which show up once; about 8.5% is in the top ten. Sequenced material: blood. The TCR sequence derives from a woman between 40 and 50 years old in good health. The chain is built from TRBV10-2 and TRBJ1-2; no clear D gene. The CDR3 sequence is CATESSGYGYTF. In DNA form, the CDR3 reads TGCGCCACAGAATCCTCGGGCTATGGCTACACCTTC.